The rows below give T cell receptor beta chains drawn from one sample of a study of T cell responses to AZD1222 COVID-19 vaccine. The table came from immunoSEQ multiplex PCR; TCRdb's copy has only in-frame clones and leaves some out. Among around 150,000 clones, 92% were seen once, and the ten largest hold roughly 4.3%. The starting material was peripheral blood, obtained on day 0 of MenACWY control vaccination. These receptors came from an adult in good health. Each CDR3 is given with its conserved first and last residue. Each record gives: clone size, V gene, J gene, D gene, CDR3 length, CDR3 protein, CDR3 DNA. A D gene is named only where the DNA matches it firmly. Clone size is not always given. Where it is, it says once, few, many or a class for expanded clones.

clone_size: .
v_call: TRBV28
j_call: TRBJ2-5
d_call: .
cdr3_length: 14
cdr3_aa: CASRSVGSEETQYF
cdr3_nt: TGTGCCAGCAGAAGTGTTGGGAGTGAAGAGACCCAGTACTTC

clone_size: .
v_call: TRBV27
j_call: TRBJ2-3
d_call: TRBD2
cdr3_length: 16
cdr3_aa: CASSSLLAGGTDTQYF
cdr3_nt: TGTGCCAGCAGTTCTCTTCTAGCGGGAGGTACAGATACGCAGTATTTT

clone_size: .
v_call: TRBV5-5
j_call: TRBJ1-2
d_call: .
cdr3_length: 18
cdr3_aa: CASTLDGGRRVSFGGYTF
cdr3_nt: TGTGCCAGCACCCTGGACGGGGGAAGGAGAGTTAGTTTTGGGGGCTACACCTTC

clone_size: .
v_call: TRBV20-1
j_call: TRBJ2-7
d_call: .
cdr3_length: 11
cdr3_aa: CSARSVLGQYF
cdr3_nt: TGCAGTGCTAGATCGGTGTTGGGGCAGTACTTC

clone_size: .
v_call: TRBV19
j_call: TRBJ2-3
d_call: TRBD2
cdr3_length: 14
cdr3_aa: CASGTSGNTDTQYF
cdr3_nt: TGTGCCAGTGGGACTAGCGGAAACACAGATACGCAGTATTTT

clone_size: .
v_call: TRBV30
j_call: TRBJ1-6
d_call: TRBD1
cdr3_length: 13
cdr3_aa: CAYQTGLNSPLHF
cdr3_nt: TGTGCCTACCAGACAGGGCTCAATTCACCCCTCCACTTT

clone_size: .
v_call: TRBV18
j_call: TRBJ2-3
d_call: .
cdr3_length: 15
cdr3_aa: CASSPLEVHTDTQYF
cdr3_nt: TGTGCCAGCTCACCCCTGGAGGTCCACACAGATACGCAGTATTTT

clone_size: .
v_call: TRBV4-3
j_call: TRBJ2-1
d_call: TRBD2
cdr3_length: 17
cdr3_aa: CASSQDSGSGGYNEQFF
cdr3_nt: TGCGCCAGCAGCCAAGACTCGGGTAGCGGGGGGTACAATGAGCAGTTCTTC

clone_size: .
v_call: TRBV2
j_call: TRBJ2-4
d_call: .
cdr3_length: 12
cdr3_aa: CASRATRGIQYF
cdr3_nt: TGTGCCAGCAGGGCCACCCGGGGCATTCAGTACTTC

clone_size: .
v_call: TRBV5-3
j_call: TRBJ2-5
d_call: .
cdr3_length: 14
cdr3_aa: CARSLRRGQETQYF
cdr3_nt: TGTGCCAGAAGCTTAAGGAGAGGGCAAGAGACCCAGTACTTC

clone_size: .
v_call: TRBV3-1/TRBV3-2
j_call: TRBJ2-2
d_call: .
cdr3_length: 17
cdr3_aa: CASSQDRGAAGTGELFF
cdr3_nt: TGTGCCAGCAGCCAAGACCGGGGGGCGGCGGGCACCGGGGAGCTGTTTTTT

clone_size: .
v_call: TRBV12-3/TRBV12-4
j_call: TRBJ1-1
d_call: .
cdr3_length: 12
cdr3_aa: CASGHTNTEAFF
cdr3_nt: TGTGCCAGCGGACACACGAACACTGAAGCTTTCTTT

clone_size: .
v_call: TRBV10-2
j_call: TRBJ2-1
d_call: .
cdr3_length: 15
cdr3_aa: CASSDLTDIDNEQFF
cdr3_nt: TGCGCCAGCAGTGACCTAACGGACATAGACAATGAGCAGTTCTTC

clone_size: .
v_call: TRBV19
j_call: TRBJ1-1
d_call: .
cdr3_length: 13
cdr3_aa: CASSEQEGTEAFF
cdr3_nt: TGTGCCAGTAGTGAACAGGAGGGAACTGAAGCTTTCTTT

clone_size: .
v_call: TRBV30
j_call: TRBJ1-1
d_call: TRBD1
cdr3_length: 15
cdr3_aa: CAWSWDEGAWTEAFF
cdr3_nt: TGTGCCTGGAGTTGGGACGAGGGGGCTTGGACTGAAGCTTTCTTT

clone_size: .
v_call: TRBV6-6
j_call: TRBJ1-2
d_call: .
cdr3_length: 14
cdr3_aa: CASSPSSPNYGYTF
cdr3_nt: TGTGCCAGCAGTCCAAGTAGCCCAAACTATGGCTACACCTTC

clone_size: .
v_call: TRBV21-1
j_call: TRBJ2-1
d_call: .
cdr3_length: 19
cdr3_aa: CASSKDSLGHARFYNEQFF
cdr3_nt: TGTGCCAGCAGCAAGGATTCGTTGGGACATGCCCGCTTCTACAATGAGCAGTTCTTC

clone_size: .
v_call: TRBV7-9
j_call: TRBJ1-6
d_call: .
cdr3_length: 8
cdr3_aa: CASSNRPF
cdr3_nt: TGTGCCAGCAGCAATAGACCCTTC

clone_size: .
v_call: TRBV2
j_call: TRBJ1-1
d_call: .
cdr3_length: 12
cdr3_aa: CASSAASTEAFF
cdr3_nt: TGTGCCAGCAGCGCGGCCAGTACTGAAGCTTTCTTT

clone_size: .
v_call: TRBV20-1
j_call: TRBJ1-1
d_call: TRBD1
cdr3_length: 13
cdr3_aa: CSASPPSTGAAFF
cdr3_nt: TGCAGTGCTAGTCCCCCTTCGACAGGGGCGGCTTTCTTT

clone_size: .
v_call: TRBV30
j_call: TRBJ1-2
d_call: TRBD1
cdr3_length: 17
cdr3_aa: CALITTGTGGFNYGYTF
cdr3_nt: TGTGCCCTGATTACGACTGGGACAGGGGGTTTTAACTATGGCTACACCTTC

clone_size: .
v_call: TRBV7-3
j_call: TRBJ2-2
d_call: TRBD2
cdr3_length: 17
cdr3_aa: CASSLEASGMSTGELFF
cdr3_nt: TGTGCCAGCAGCTTAGAAGCTAGCGGGATGTCAACCGGGGAGCTGTTTTTT

clone_size: .
v_call: TRBV7-3
j_call: TRBJ2-2
d_call: .
cdr3_length: 15
cdr3_aa: CASSLAAGGTGELFF
cdr3_nt: TGTGCCAGCAGCTTGGCTGCGGGCGGTACCGGGGAGCTGTTTTTT

clone_size: .
v_call: TRBV7-3
j_call: TRBJ2-2
d_call: TRBD2
cdr3_length: 16
cdr3_aa: CASSLSGTSFPGELFF
cdr3_nt: TGTGCCAGCAGCCTCTCCGGGACTAGTTTCCCCGGGGAGCTGTTTTTT

clone_size: .
v_call: TRBV4-1
j_call: TRBJ2-3
d_call: TRBD2
cdr3_length: 15
cdr3_aa: CASSQGGRGTDTQYF
cdr3_nt: TGCGCCAGCAGCCAAGGGGGGAGGGGCACAGATACGCAGTATTTT

clone_size: .
v_call: TRBV28
j_call: TRBJ1-5
d_call: .
cdr3_length: 14
cdr3_aa: CASSPAGSNQPQHF
cdr3_nt: TGTGCCAGCAGTCCCGCGGGGAGCAATCAGCCCCAGCATTTT

clone_size: many
v_call: TRBV4-2
j_call: TRBJ2-2
d_call: TRBD2
cdr3_length: 19
cdr3_aa: CASSQGSSSGNLNTGELFF
cdr3_nt: TGTGCCAGCAGCCAAGGCTCCTCTAGCGGGAACCTGAACACCGGGGAGCTGTTTTTT

clone_size: .
v_call: TRBV4-2
j_call: TRBJ2-2
d_call: .
cdr3_length: 16
cdr3_aa: CASSPSGLSFTGELFF
cdr3_nt: TGTGCCAGCAGCCCATCGGGCCTCTCATTCACCGGGGAGCTGTTTTTT

clone_size: .
v_call: TRBV6-2/TRBV6-3
j_call: TRBJ1-1
d_call: .
cdr3_length: 14
cdr3_aa: CASSYSPGNTEAFF
cdr3_nt: TGTGCCAGCAGTTACTCGCCGGGGAACACTGAAGCTTTCTTT